The 16 T cell receptor beta chains presented below share a single source sample, sequenced in a study of blood T cell repertoires in COVID-19 (dated by TCRdb to 2018 to 2021). The library was generated by the immunoSEQ multiplex PCR assay. Imported from immuneACCESS, the table was reduced by TCRdb to in-frame sequences with V and J called. These copies leave out some clones; in studies compared against another copy, an unresolved V gene accounts for under half, and the cause of the remainder is not known. The sample has nearly 70,000 clones on record, around nine tenths of them singletons. In total, the top ten clones hold around 7.3% of the sample. Sequenced sample: peripheral blood. Receptors were obtained from a man between 35 and 55 years old with COVID-19, enrolled during active disease.

This clone is classed as medium-sized. The CDR3 DNA reads TGTGCCAGCAGCGTCGTGGAGACTAACTATGGCTACACCTTC. It codes for CASSVVETNYGYTF. The chain uses TRBV6-5 and TRBJ1-2, with D uncertain. The CDR3 is made up of 14 amino acids. The germline CDR1 and CDR2 sequences are MNHEY and SVGAGI. V lost 6 bases and J lost 0, with 11 bases in between.

The J gene is TRBJ2-5, the V gene TRBV5-6; D possibly corresponds to TRBD1 (5 bases). V gave up 3 bases and J gave up 3 bases, with 12 bases separating them. Germline CDR1 is SGHDT and CDR2 is YYEEEE. The CDR3 length is 14 residues. This CDR3 reads CASSYFTGEETQYF. The CDR3 region has the DNA TGTGCCAGCAGCTATTTTACAGGCGAAGAGACCCAGTACTTC. Filled out from reference TRBV5-6 and TRBJ2-5, the complete variable domain reads DAGVTQSPTHLIKTRGQQVTLRCSPKSGHDTVSWYQQALGQGPQFIFQYYEEEERQRGNFPDRFSGHQFPNYSSELNVNALLLGDSALYLCASSYFTGEETQYFGPGTRLLVL.

The chain carries TRBV6-5 and TRBJ1-5, with D perhaps TRBD1 (5 bases). Trimming took off 7 bases at V and 1 base at J, with 11 bases between the two ends. Germline lookup yields CDR1 MNHEY and CDR2 SVGAGI. The CDR3 covers 14 residues. The CDR3 DNA sequence: TGTGCCAGCATTATAGACAGAAGCAATCAGCCCCAGCATTTT. It codes for CASIIDRSNQPQHF.

The chain recombines TRBV2 with TRBJ1-5; TRBD1 matches at 10 bases. Germline V gene lookup returns CDR1 SNHLY and CDR2 FYNNEI. V was pared by 5 bases and J by 7 bases, with 5 bases of the junction left unmatched. The CDR3 runs 14 residues. CDR3 protein: CASSLGQGVQPQHF. The CDR3 bases are TGTGCCAGCAGTCTCGGACAGGGGGTGCAGCCCCAGCATTTT.

The chain has TRBV10-3 and TRBJ2-3, with 12 bases lining up with TRBD2. The V segment lost 2 bases and the J segment 2 bases; nucleotides outside the gene matches: 8. The V gene's germline CDR1 is ENHRY and CDR2 SYGVKD. The CDR3 loop spans 18 amino acids. CDR3 bases: TGTGCCATCAGTGAGGGTAGGACTAGCGGGGCGGACACAGATACGCAGTATTTT. Residues: CAISEGRTSGADTDTQYF.

This clone was observed once. The rearrangement links TRBV11-1 to TRBJ2-3; possible D gene TRBD2, 6 bases. Between the trimmed V and J ends, which lost 3 bases and 4 bases, there was a span of 14 bases. The CDR3 runs to 15 residues. Germline V gene lookup returns CDR1 SGHAT and CDR2 FQDESV (reference sequence). The CDR3 loop is CASSLRQGGSDTQYF. For the CDR3, the DNA is TGTGCCAGCAGCTTGCGCCAGGGAGGTTCAGATACGCAGTATTTT.

The V call is TRBV5-1, the J call TRBJ2-3; D may be TRBD2 (6 bases). Trimming left V 1 base short and J 4 bases short, with 16 bases between. The CDR3 is made up of 16 amino acids. In germline, CDR1 is SGHRS, CDR2 YFSETQ. The CDR3 region has the DNA TGCGCCAGCAGCTTGACCGGGGCGGGGATGCCAGATACGCAGTATTTT. Amino acids: CASSLTGAGMPDTQYF.

The V call is TRBV7-7, the J call TRBJ2-5; 8 bases agree with TRBD2. The germline V gene has CDR1 SSHAT and CDR2 FNYEAQ (reference sequence). V dropped 5 bases and J dropped 3; count of bases not matched to a gene: 8. This CDR3 region has 15 residues. The CDR3 sequence: CASSRDGGAEETQYF. The CDR3 nucleotides read TGTGCCAGCAGCAGAGACGGGGGGGCAGAAGAGACCCAGTACTTC.

This chain links TRBV5-1 with TRBJ2-3; D gene uncertain. In germline, CDR1 is SGHRS, CDR2 YFSETQ. V was pared by 4 bases and J by 2 bases, with 11 bases between. The CDR3 has 14 amino acids. CDR3: CASSSLRTTDTQYF. The CDR3 nucleotides read TGCGCCAGCAGCAGCCTAAGAACCACAGATACGCAGTATTTT.

The chain links TRBV5-1 to TRBJ1-4; D gene ambiguous. CDR3 length equals 15 residues. The germline V gene encodes CDR1 SGHRS and CDR2 YFSETQ. V was pared by 5 bases and J by 2 bases, with 13 bases between. In nucleotides, the CDR3 is TGCGCCAGCAGACCCTTTTCTGGCACTAATGAAAAACTGTTTTTT. Translation gives CASRPFSGTNEKLFF.

V is TRBV5-1 and J is TRBJ1-2; D remains unclear. CDR3 size: 15 residues. Germline CDR1 and CDR2: SGHRS and YFSETQ. Trimming removed 0 bases at V and 1 base at J, with 10 bases between. The CDR3 sequence: CASSLAVGGNYGYTF. The CDR3 DNA follows: TGCGCCAGCAGCTTGGCCGTAGGAGGTAACTATGGCTACACCTTC.

J is TRBJ2-7 and V is TRBV10-3, with 10 bases identical to TRBD1. Germline V gives CDR1 ENHRY, CDR2 SYGVKD. J was trimmed by 5 bases and V by 4 bases; bases with no gene match: 5. CDR3 size: 14 residues. In nucleotides, the CDR3 is TGTGCCATCAGTGCACGACAGGGGGCGAACGAGCAGTACTTC. Residues: CAISARQGANEQYF.

This clone was counted once. This chain links TRBV5-5 with TRBJ2-5, with 12 positions matching TRBD2. V lost 2 bases to trimming and J lost 8 bases; unmatched junction nucleotides: 7. CDR3 length: 15 residues. The germline V gene encodes CDR1 SGHKS and CDR2 YYEKEE (reference sequence). CDR3 loop: CASSFGLAGPTTQYF. In nucleotides, the CDR3 is TGTGCCAGCAGCTTCGGACTAGCGGGGCCCACAACCCAGTACTTC.

CDR3 sequence: CASRQAYEQYF. CDR3 bases: TGTGCCAGCAGACAGGCCTACGAGCAGTACTTC. V usage is TRBV6-5 and J usage is TRBJ2-7; a weak D match, TRBD1 (5 bases). Trimming stripped 6 bases from V and 2 bases from J, with 5 bases between. Germline loops: CDR1 MNHEY, CDR2 SVGAGI. CDR3 length: 11 amino acids.

The chain recombines TRBV5-4 with TRBJ2-2; no definite D call. V lost 4 bases, J lost 4 bases, and 8 bases lay in between. The CDR3 is 13 residues long. Germline CDR1 reads SGHNT; CDR2 reads YYREEE (reference sequence). The CDR3 DNA is TGTGCCAGCAGCCTCCTTAGCACCGGGGAGCTGTTTTTT. It is translated as CASSLLSTGELFF.

The CDR3 coding sequence is TGTGCCAGCAGCTTAGGGCAGGGGGCGCCTGACAATGAGCAGTTCTTC. Protein product: CASSLGQGAPDNEQFF. The rearrangement links TRBV7-9 to TRBJ2-1; TRBD1 agrees at 8 bases. CDR1 is SEHNR, CDR2 FQNEAQ, per germline (reference sequence). Trimming at V came to 1 base and at J to 5 bases, leaving 7 bases not matched to a gene. The CDR3 is 16 residues long.